This entry features one T cell receptor beta chain sequence. The antigen is unknown. These data come from a study of shared clonotypes between healthy human individuals. For the study at large: Researchers assigned three CD4 naive, three CD4 memory, two CD8 naive and one CD8 memory plate to each donor. Regarding the study as a whole: It was the non-shared clonotypes that had lower generation probabilities than clonotypes shared by all four donors. Researchers sampled blood only, noting tissue repertoires likely differ. Genetic and exposure-history diversity was limited by the small donor number.

Generated by immunoSEQ multiplex PCR, the TCRdb table keeps only in-frame clones and is missing some. Counted here are approximately 2,300,000 clones, just under 95% occurring once; the ten biggest clones make up 0.37%. V dropped 8 bases and J dropped 2 bases, with 17 bases sitting between them. The CDR3 length is 15 residues. The germline gives CDR1 MNHEY, CDR2 SMNVEV (reference sequence). This TCR was recovered from a man between 18 and 35 years old in good health. Some clones in this sample may be carry-over from other donors' samples. The chain joins TRBV27 to TRBJ2-3; unclear D gene. The material sequenced was naive CD4+ T cells from PBMCs. Described subset: CD45RA+ positively selected. Here the CDR3 reads CASAQVGAYTDTQYF. The CDR3 bases are TGTGCCAGCGCCCAAGTCGGCGCGTACACAGATACGCAGTATTTT.